These 7 T cell receptor beta chains share one sample of origin, sequenced in a study of blood T cell repertoires in COVID-19. The assay was immunoSEQ multiplex PCR, and TCRdb's table has in-frame clones only and misses some. The sample shows about half a million clones, roughly nine tenths of them seen only once. Sequencing was carried out using peripheral blood. Receptors originate from a young man with COVID-19, enrolled during active disease.

Remarks on this clone: A much larger clone lies a single base off, so this may be a read error. CDR3 in DNA: TGTGCCAGCAGTTACGGGGGGACCTATGGCTACACCTTC. Its protein is CASSYGGTYGYTF. The V call is TRBV6-5, the J call TRBJ1-2; weak D call: TRBD1 (5 bases). Germline values: CDR1 MNHEY, CDR2 SVGAGI. Trimming left V 2 bases short and J 4 bases short, with 8 bases between. This CDR3 has 13 residues.

The J gene is TRBJ1-6, the V gene TRBV10-2; D not certain. CDR3 length equals 15 residues. In germline, CDR1 is WSHSY, CDR2 SAAADI. Trimming removed 2 bases from V and 2 bases from J, with 7 bases in between. The CDR3 sequence is CASSERGTYNSPLHF. DNA for the CDR3: TGCGCCAGCAGTGAGCGAGGCACCTATAATTCACCCCTCCACTTT.

The chain recombines TRBV15 with TRBJ2-3; 10 bases fit TRBD2. The CDR3 extends over 19 amino acids. V was pared by 0 bases and J by 0 bases, with 9 bases of the junction left unmatched. CDR1 is LNHNV, CDR2 YYDKDF, per germline (reference sequence). CDR3 region: CATSRESASGRASTDTQYF. In nucleotides, the CDR3 is TGTGCCACCAGCAGAGAATCGGCTAGCGGGAGAGCTAGCACAGATACGCAGTATTTT.

V gene TRBV7-2 combines with J gene TRBJ2-1; TRBD2 matches 8 bases. V shed 9 bases and J 2 bases; nucleotides not matched to a gene: 3. Germline CDR1 reads SGHTA; CDR2 reads FQGNSA. The CDR3 sequence is 13 residues long. CDR3 loop: CASYSGTYNEQFF. CDR3 coding DNA: TGTGCCAGTTATAGCGGGACCTACAATGAGCAGTTCTTC.

This chain's CDR3 is CASALEVGPQHF. CDR3 DNA: TGTGCTAGTGCCTTAGAGGTGGGGCCCCAGCATTTT. V usage is TRBV12-5 and J usage is TRBJ1-5, with unresolved D. V lost 7 bases and J 9 bases, leaving 13 bases between the germline ends. This CDR3 is 12 amino acids long. CDR1 and CDR2 from the germline V gene are LGHNT and FRNRAP. Full variable domain (outside the CDR3, taken from reference TRBV12-5 and TRBJ1-5): DARVTQTPRHKVTEMGQEVTMRCQPILGHNTVFWYRQTMMQGLELLAYFRNRAPLDDSGMPKDRFSAEMPDATLATLKIQPSEPRDSAVYFCASALEVGPQHFGDGTRLSIL.

This chain links TRBV6-5 with TRBJ1-6; tentative D call: TRBD1 (6 bases). The CDR3 has 15 residues. Germline values: CDR1 MNHEY, CDR2 SVGAGI. The V and J ends lost 6 bases and 8 bases respectively, with 17 bases between them. The CDR3 reads CASRRQEEAYSPLHF. In DNA, the CDR3 is TGTGCCAGCAGACGACAGGAGGAGGCGTATTCACCCCTCCACTTT.

J is TRBJ1-5 and V is TRBV4-1; D might be TRBD1 (6 bases). Trimming left V 6 bases short and J 1 base short, with 16 bases between. The germline V gene has CDR1 MGHRA and CDR2 YSYEKL. The CDR3 contains 16 residues. This CDR3 is CASRPSARGSNQPQHF. As DNA, the CDR3 is TGCGCCAGCAGGCCAAGTGCAAGGGGGAGCAATCAGCCCCAGCATTTT.